This T cell receptor (beta chain) was captured by sequencing in a study of vaccination and CD4 T cells after COVID-19. On the study more broadly: Convalescent patients gave post-COVID blood a median about 95 days post-diagnosis, range 35 to 161. The study, taken as a whole, reports: Among convalescent patients, a median roughly 90% of reactive clones emerged only after vaccination.

The CDR3 totals 16 residues. A single record per CDR3 protein comes from TCRdb applying MiXCR to the PCR reads. The data show some 15,000 distinct CDR3 sequences, 66% seen once. For this clonotype: What it binds is unknown. One junction end does not reproduce the germline sequence, and a read error may be involved.

Sequenced here: CD4+ T cells from blood, sampled after SARS-CoV-2 vaccination. The sequence came from a human donor who had recovered from COVID-19. The J gene is TRBJ2-3, the V gene TRBV23-1, with TRBD1 as a possible D gene (5 bases). TRBV23-1 is treated as an ORF (open reading frame) with a function not yet certain. CDR3 DNA sequence: TGCGCCAGCAGCGCAGGGTTTAGGGCGCTGGCAGATACGCGGTATTTT. This codes for CASSAGFRALADTRYF.